What follows are 21 T cell receptor beta chains derived from one specimen sequenced in a study of blood T cell repertoires in COVID-19. Measured with immunoSEQ multiplex PCR; TCRdb has only the in-frame clones, and not every one. In the table there are fewer than 350,000 clones, approximately 85% of which are singletons. Sequences were obtained from PBMCs or T cells enriched from blood (not recorded which). The source is a woman in her 30s who had recovered from COVID-19.

CDR3 protein: CATSEAGSGANVLTF. CDR3 in DNA: TGTGCCACCAGTGAAGCAGGTTCTGGGGCCAACGTCCTGACTTTC. The chain recombines TRBV24-1 with TRBJ2-6; D not certain. V was clipped by 4 bases and J by 1 base, with 7 bases between them. In germline, CDR1 is KGHDR, CDR2 SFDVKD. This CDR3 region has 15 residues.

The chain employs TRBV9 and TRBJ2-1; 7 nucleotides agree with TRBD1. The germline V gene has CDR1 SGDLS and CDR2 YYNGEE. The V and J ends lost 4 bases and 3 bases, in that order; junction bases with no gene match: 10. CDR3 length: 16 amino acids. The CDR3 nucleotides read TGTGCCAGCAGCCTAACAACAGGGGACGTCTACAATGAGCAGTTCTTC. This encodes CASSLTTGDVYNEQFF.

The chain recombines TRBV11-2 with TRBJ2-7; TRBD1 is a possible D gene (6 bases). The V end lost 7 bases, the J end lost 7 bases, and 26 bases lay between the germline ends. From germline, CDR1 is SGHAT and CDR2 FQNNGV. The CDR3 runs 16 residues. This CDR3 is CASTGLGSALQGEQYF. As DNA, the CDR3 is TGTGCCAGCACCGGACTTGGATCGGCTCTTCAGGGGGAGCAGTACTTC.

The chain links TRBV5-1 to TRBJ2-7; tentative D call: TRBD2 (6 bases). V was shortened by 2 bases and J by 3 bases, with 9 bases between the two germline ends. Looked up from germline, CDR1 is SGHRS and CDR2 is YFSETQ. CDR3 length equals 13 residues. The CDR3 DNA follows: TGCGCCAGCAGCTTTTTCGGGGGCTACGAGCAGTACTTC. Protein: CASSFFGGYEQYF.

This chain joins TRBV28 and TRBJ1-5; perhaps TRBD1 as D (5 bases). Germline V gene data show CDR1 as MDHEN and CDR2 as SYDVKM. Deletions cut 4 bases from V and 0 bases from J, with 19 bases between. This CDR3 has 18 residues. The CDR3, as DNA: TGTGCCAGCAGTTCATCTCAGGGTGAGGTTTATAGCAATCAGCCCCAGCATTTT. This encodes CASSSSQGEVYSNQPQHF. The whole variable domain, remainder taken from reference TRBV28 and TRBJ1-5, is DVKVTQSSRYLVKRTGEKVFLECVQDMDHENMFWYRQDPGLGLRLIYFSYDVKMKEKGDIPEGYSVSREKKERFSLILESASTNQTSMYLCASSSSQGEVYSNQPQHFGDGTRLSIL.

V gene TRBV5-1 combines with J gene TRBJ1-2; weak D call: TRBD1 (6 bases). V was trimmed by 1 base and J by 2 bases, leaving 15 bases between them. CDR3 size: 16 residues. The V gene's germline CDR1 is SGHRS and CDR2 YFSETQ. CDR3 region: CASSLLDRPENYGYTF. The DNA of the CDR3 is TGCGCCAGCAGCTTGTTAGACAGGCCCGAAAACTATGGCTACACCTTC.

This chain joins TRBV27 and TRBJ1-5, with 9 bases matching TRBD1. V shed 4 bases, J shed 4 bases, and the junction held 8 bases outside the gene matches. Germline assignment: CDR1 MNHEY and CDR2 SMNVEV (reference sequence). This CDR3 comprises 16 residues. For the CDR3, the DNA is TGTGCCAGCAGTTCCCGGGACAGGGTTGGGAATCAGCCCCAGCATTTT. Translated, it gives CASSSRDRVGNQPQHF.

The table lists this clone with a count of one. The chain carries TRBV7-9 and TRBJ1-3; TRBD1 aligns across 9 bases. Germline V CDR1 and CDR2: SEHNR, FQNEAQ (reference sequence). Trimming cost V 4 bases and J 2 bases; bases outside gene matches: 3. The CDR3 spans 15 residues. CDR3 loop: CASSWGTGPGNTIYF. For the CDR3, the DNA is TGTGCCAGCAGCTGGGGGACAGGGCCTGGAAACACCATATATTTT. The complete variable domain, with remaining parts taken from reference TRBV7-9 and TRBJ1-3, reads DTGVSQNPRHKITKRGQNVTFRCDPISEHNRLYWYRQTLGQGPEFLTYFQNEAQLEKSRLLSDRFSAERPKGSFSTLEIQRTEQGDSAMYLCASSWGTGPGNTIYFGEGSWLTVV.

This chain links TRBV18 with TRBJ1-2; 10 bases are shared with TRBD1. The CDR3 runs 15 residues. Germline V gene lookup returns CDR1 KGHSH and CDR2 LQKENI. The J segment lost 4 bases and the V segment lost 3 bases, leaving 5 bases of the junction unmatched. CDR3 protein: CASSPQTGGGYGYTF. CDR3 nucleotides: TGTGCCAGCTCACCGCAGACAGGGGGCGGCTATGGCTACACCTTC.

J is TRBJ2-1 and V is TRBV7-8; D unclear. The CDR3 loop spans 14 amino acids. Germline V gives CDR1 SGHVS, CDR2 FQNEAQ. V dropped 8 bases and J dropped 0 bases, with 11 bases sitting between them. The chain's CDR3 is CASLSRSSYNEQFF. CDR3 DNA sequence: TGTGCCAGCCTAAGTAGGAGCTCCTACAATGAGCAGTTCTTC.

This rearrangement joins TRBV12-3 or TRBV12-4 to TRBJ1-1; the D gene is possibly TRBD1 (5 bases). Trimming shortened V by 6 bases and J by 1 base, and 9 bases separated the two germline ends. This CDR3 comprises 13 residues. This CDR3 reads CASRQGWNTEAFF. The CDR3 DNA reads TGTGCCAGCAGGCAGGGTTGGAACACTGAAGCTTTCTTT.

This chain uses TRBV7-9 with TRBJ1-5; a weak D match, TRBD1 (5 bases). Trimming took 3 bases from V and 6 from J, leaving 9 bases between them. Per the germline V gene, CDR1 is SEHNR and CDR2 is FQNEAQ (reference sequence). This CDR3 has 13 residues. The DNA of the CDR3 is TGTGCCAGCAGCTTGACAGAAACTCAGCCCCAGCATTTT. As protein: CASSLTETQPQHF.

This clone was detected a few times. V and J are TRBV9 and TRBJ2-7; D remains ambiguous. CDR1 is SGDLS, CDR2 YYNGEE, per germline. The CDR3 covers 14 residues. Trimming took off 0 bases at V and 3 bases at J, with 10 bases between the two ends. CDR3 bases: TGTGCCAGCAGCGTAGTTGGGCAGAACTACGAGCAGTACTTC. Encoded protein: CASSVVGQNYEQYF.

V gene TRBV9 combines with J gene TRBJ1-2, with D hard to call. CDR1 is SGDLS, CDR2 YYNGEE, per germline. The CDR3 has 19 amino acids. Trimming removed 0 bases at V and 2 bases at J, with 23 bases between. In DNA, the CDR3 is TGTGCCAGCAGCGTAGAGGTCGAGGGCCCCGGGAACCCAAACTATGGCTACACCTTC. Translation: CASSVEVEGPGNPNYGYTF.

The chain recombines TRBV29-1 with TRBJ1-1; 7 bases agree with TRBD1. The CDR3 is made up of 14 amino acids. The germline CDR1 and CDR2 sequences are SQVTM and ANQGSEA. Trimming cost V 8 bases and J 1 base; bases outside gene matches: 10. This chain's CDR3 is CSTGTAQTNTEAFF. The DNA for the CDR3 is TGCAGCACCGGGACAGCGCAAACGAACACTGAAGCTTTCTTT. Based on the CDR3 plus reference TRBV29-1 and TRBJ1-1, the full variable domain is SAVISQKPSRDICQRGTSLTIQCQVDSQVTMMFWYRQQPGQSLTLIATANQGSEATYESGFVIDKFPISRPNLTFSTLTVSNMSPEDSSIYLCSTGTAQTNTEAFFGQGTRLTVV.

The chain has TRBV10-2 and TRBJ1-2; 10 bases line up with TRBD1. Per germline, CDR1 WSHSY and CDR2 SAAADI. V gave up 3 bases and J gave up 6 bases; unmatched junction bases: 10. This CDR3 spans 16 amino acids. The CDR3 reads CASSESGTGVLHGYTF. The CDR3, as DNA: TGCGCCAGCAGTGAAAGCGGGACAGGGGTTCTACATGGCTACACCTTC.

V usage is TRBV3-1 (or the pseudogene TRBV3-2) and J usage is TRBJ1-2; tentative D call: TRBD1 (6 bases). Per germline, CDR1 LGHDT and CDR2 YNNKEL (reference sequence). Trimming removed 0 bases from V and 6 bases from J, with 17 bases in between. The CDR3 is 16 amino acids. The CDR3 sequence is CASSQDFSGGANGYTF. The CDR3 DNA reads TGTGCCAGCAGCCAAGATTTTTCGGGGGGCGCGAATGGCTACACCTTC.

V usage is TRBV7-3 and J usage is TRBJ2-5; 8 nucleotides match TRBD1. Losses at the gene ends were 1 base for V and 5 bases for J; bases not matched to a gene: 6. The germline V gene has CDR1 SGHTA and CDR2 FQGTGA. The CDR3 has 15 residues. CDR3 DNA: TGTGCCAGCAGCTTAATGCCAGGGGGCCAGGAGACCCAGTACTTC. Translating gives CASSLMPGGQETQYF.

The chain carries TRBV7-8 and TRBJ2-6; no definite D call. The V gene's germline CDR1 is SGHVS and CDR2 FQNEAQ. CDR3 length: 15 residues. V lost 5 bases and J 2 bases, leaving 10 bases between the germline ends. The CDR3 DNA reads as TGTGCCAGCAGCCCCCCGGTGGCTGGGGCCAACGTCCTGACTTTC. Its translation: CASSPPVAGANVLTF.

This clone was detected once. The V call is TRBV4-1, the J call TRBJ2-4, with D possibly matching TRBD1 (5 bases). V was shortened by 1 base and J by 6 bases, with 7 bases between the two germline ends. The CDR3 totals 13 residues. Germline values: CDR1 MGHRA, CDR2 YSYEKL. CDR3 amino acids: CASSQVGANIQYF. The CDR3 DNA follows: TGCGCCAGCAGCCAAGTAGGGGCAAACATTCAGTACTTC.

This clone is a singleton in its sample. The rearrangement links TRBV5-4 to TRBJ2-7; 9 nucleotides match TRBD1. The CDR3 runs 16 residues. Germline CDR1 is SGHNT and CDR2 is YYREEE (reference sequence). The trim removed 0 bases at V and 2 bases at J, leaving 6 bases unmatched. The CDR3 spells CASSLGGTGITYEQYF. The CDR3 DNA is TGTGCCAGCAGCTTGGGTGGGACAGGGATTACCTACGAGCAGTACTTC.